This T cell receptor beta chain comes out of a study of T cell responses to AZD1222 COVID-19 vaccine (dated by TCRdb to about 2021). A note on the overall study: TCR sequencing covered some 250 trial participants: 200 to 210 given two doses of AZD1222 and 26 given two doses of MenACWY control vaccine. Trial participants were enrolled by age into subgroups of 18-55, 56-69 and 70-plus years, and about 150, 27 and 61 TCR-sequenced participants, respectively, were included in these subgroups. General conclusions and limits of the study: In the small 56-69-year group, the increase in depth fell short of significance, most likely because of low power. Most participants were white British and females outnumbered males, and the authors suggested that clonal diversity may have been underestimated. After two AZD1222 doses, both the breadth and the depth of spike-specific TCRs were significantly higher than at day 0 and than in MenACWY recipients. Conclusions about previously exposed vaccinees are limited, since just five to seven AZD1222 recipients were seropositive for SARS-CoV-2 at baseline. Reportedly, almost half of the unique spike-specific TCRs recognized epitopes lying outside the regions that are mutated in the B.1.351 and B.1.1.7 variants. No day 14 peak-response samples were available, so repertoires were characterized only after the peak T cell response. The whole spike protein was spanned by vaccine-associated CD4 TCRs, and dominant responses were seen in regions 160-218 and 743-854.

The CDR3 regions of human TCRbeta chains were analyzed by immunosequencing. In the paper's pipeline: Repertoire TCRs were matched against a reference library of SARS-CoV-2-specific TCRs generated with the MIRA antigen-specificity platform. Breadth meant the fraction of unique TCRs that were SARS-CoV-2-associated, whereas depth meant the fraction of total T cells that were SARS-CoV-2-associated. Using the MIRA data, every spike-specific TCR was mapped to the spike region that the TCR reacted to and assigned to either a CD4 or a CD8 class. Log10-transformed breadth and depth values were compared by one-way ANOVA with Sidak's multiple comparisons tests. Sourced from immuneACCESS, this table was stored by TCRdb with only in-frame sequences that have V and J called. A share of the clones is absent; for the studies checked, an unresolved V gene accounts for under half, and the remainder has no known explanation. V, J and clone size were drawn from that table, and D and trimming were deduced from the DNA. Here the sample has some 180,000 clones; 91% occur a single time. The top ten hold less than 2% of the sample.

As to this clone: The antigen it binds to is not known. No much larger clonotype is one base removed from it; base qualities were not supplied.

In light of the paper, this sample's time point label describes: about 28 days (+/-7) after the second vaccine dose. AZD1222 recipients whose second dose came at about 4 weeks and those whose second dose came at about 12 weeks were combined into one group, since spike-specific TCR depth and breadth did not differ between the two schedules. Vaccinee samples came from UK trials COV001 and COV002, including a single-blind randomized controlled phase 2/3 trial of AZD1222 (ChAdOx1 nCoV-19) in healthy adults. For TCRbeta chain sequencing, PBMC samples were collected from trial participants at day 0 and at day 28 after the second dose. Germline trimming amounts to 1 base on V and 5 bases on J, with 11 as the count of junction bases outside the gene matches. The cysteine opens and the phenylalanine closes a CDR3 of 16 amino acids. CDR3 DNA is the only sequence kept; it has 48 bases, read in frame from the first base. CDR1 SGDLS and CDR2 YYNGEE are derived from the germline V gene.

This TCR came from an adult who received the AZD1222 COVID-19 vaccine. Recombination joined TRBV9 with TRBJ1-1, and TRBD1 matches 7 of the central bases. The source was peripheral blood, collected 28 days after the second AZD1222 dose. The DNA sequence is given as TGTGCCAGCAGCGTAAATACTGGGGCCAGGGGGACTGAAGCTTTCTTT. The resulting protein is CASSVNTGARGTEAFF.